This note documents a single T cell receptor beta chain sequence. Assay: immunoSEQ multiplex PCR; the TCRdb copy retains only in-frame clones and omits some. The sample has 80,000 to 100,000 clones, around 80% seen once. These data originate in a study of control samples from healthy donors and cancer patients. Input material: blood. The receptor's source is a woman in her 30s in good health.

CDR3 nucleotide sequence: TGTGCCTGGAAATCAGACAGGGTAGGCTCACCCCTCCACTTT. Protein product: CAWKSDRVGSPLHF. The gene calls are TRBV30 and TRBJ1-6; 7 bases fit TRBD1. V lost 4 bases and J lost 10; bases outside the gene matches: 10. The CDR3 runs to 14 residues. CDR1 GTSNPN and CDR2 SVGIG come from the germline V gene (reference sequence).